The rows below give T cell receptor beta chains drawn from one sample of a study of tumor and adjacent non-tumor tissue in lung cancer. From the multiplex PCR reads, TCRdb called clonotypes with MiXCR, one entry per CDR3 protein. The table has about 76,000 distinct CDR3 sequences, about two thirds seen once. The sequenced sample was lung tumor tissue. The receptors here all came from a woman in her seventies with non-small cell lung cancer. CDR3s leave out the opening cysteine and the closing phenylalanine or tryptophan.

v_gene	len	j_gene	CDR3aa
TRBV6-5	15	TRBJ2-3	ANSFRRDGTNTDTQY
TRBV5-6	12	TRBJ1-6	TSSTGSENSPLH
TRBV11-2	13	TRBJ2-7	ASSYQSGDSYEQY
TRBV5-6	13	TRBJ2-7	ASSLEGEGLYEQY
TRBV6-5	14	TRBJ2-3	ASCWSSGGETDTQY
TRBV6-5	12	TRBJ1-6	ASMKTGRNSPFH
TRBV7-3	12	TRBJ1-1	ASSSSVGDTEAF
TRBV19	11	TRBJ2-3	ASSIGAEDTQY
TRBV9	12	TRBJ2-3	ASSGSRSTDTQY
TRBV6-2/TRBV6-3	13	TRBJ2-1	ASSYGRGARGEQF
TRBV5-1	13	TRBJ2-1	ASSSTSGEGNEQF
TRBV18	14	TRBJ2-7	ASSPVRGSSSYDQY
TRBV11-2	12	TRBJ2-7	ASSLYPGAHEQY
TRBV28	12	TRBJ2-3	ASTGTAYTDTRY
TRBV12-3/TRBV12-4	11	TRBJ1-4	AGTCLADEKLF
TRBV29-1	10	TRBJ2-3	SGSGNTDRQY
TRBV6-5	12	TRBJ1-2	ASGGGGQVYVYT
TRBV10-1	14	TRBJ2-1	ASSGPGQGAYNEQF
TRBV12-3/TRBV12-4	13	TRBJ1-5	TNSPQGLGNQPQH
TRBV5-1	13	TRBJ2-1	ASSSGLAGDNEQF
TRBV5-4	14	TRBJ2-1	GSSLGGAGRGNEQF
TRBV29-1	11	TRBJ2-3	IAPMGSADTQY
TRBV6-1	12	TRBJ2-7	ASSEVQGAGKQY
TRBV6-6	11	TRBJ2-3	TSVIWGTDTQY
TRBV12-3/TRBV12-4	9	TRBJ1-2	ASTKGLQAY
TRBV19	12	TRBJ2-2	ATSKEGFTGELF
TRBV28	13	TRBJ2-4	ASSNPGQGANIQY
TRBV4-2	14	TRBJ2-1	ASSQGLAGDYNEQF
TRBV13	14	TRBJ2-1	DSSSSRLADYNEQF
TRBV20-1	15	TRBJ2-3	SALAGDGPWTTDTQY
TRBV6-5	12	TRBJ2-1	ASSPAVGVCEQF
TRBV11-1	14	TRBJ2-1	TSSLALAGLYDEQL
TRBV6-1	11	TRBJ1-6	ASSKAPNSPLH
TRBV29-1	12	TRBJ2-1	SVDLAGPLGEQF
TRBV28	16	TRBJ2-1	ASSRNGLAGGPLNEQL
TRBV11-2	11	TRBJ2-5	AISHTLAETQY
TRBV5-6	12	TRBJ2-1	TARLQGVPNELF
TRBV6-1	15	TRBJ1-1	ASSGQTGGFKNTGAF
TRBV6-2/TRBV6-3	12	TRBJ2-2	ANSYELNTGELF
TRBV29-1	14	TRBJ2-1	SVERTWRNSYNAQF
TRBV14	12	TRBJ1-2	ASSILEGIGGYT
TRBV21-1	15	TRBJ2-5	ASSKGLAWTVQETQY
TRBV12-3/TRBV12-4	9	TRBJ1-2	VGSLGDGYT
TRBV10-3	10	TRBJ1-1	AVTGGEASRL
TRBV5-6	14	TRBJ2-5	ASSYRLAGGQETEY
TRBV4-1	14	TRBJ1-1	ASSQHPKQEYTETF
TRBV30	11	TRBJ2-5	AWSSSGQEIQY
TRBV4-1	14	TRBJ1-1	ASSLYLPPVNTEAF
TRBV4-1	14	TRBJ1-5	ASIQVSGDCNKPQH
TRBV5-4	15	TRBJ2-2	ASSSVGEILNTGELF
TRBV19	13	TRBJ1-1	ASSISLSEDAEAF
TRBV5-1	12	TRBJ1-6	ASSLGQDNSPLH
TRBV28	13	TRBJ2-5	ASCTTGTGRETQY
TRBV11-2	13	TRBJ2-1	ARSWTGSGYNEQF
TRBV9	17	TRBJ2-2	ASSPRTGESVLGTGELF
TRBV12-3/TRBV12-4	11	TRBJ1-5	ASGYNSSQPQH
TRBV6-1	12	TRBJ2-1	ASMTGTTYNEQF
TRBV12-3/TRBV12-4	11	TRBJ2-7	ASSLMSAYEQC
TRBV28	13	TRBJ2-7	ASCLSGLATYEQY